In its sample, the clone carrying this T cell receptor (beta chain) was seen many times. Its antigen is unidentified. This specimen comes from a study of PD-1 blockade in classical Hodgkin lymphoma. Overall study results and limits: Similar baseline diversity was found in complete responders and newly diagnosed patients.

V dropped 5 bases and J dropped 7 bases, with 14 bases sitting between them. CDR1 SGHVS and CDR2 FNYEAQ come from the germline V gene. The CDR3 runs to 13 residues. Every patient had relapsed following autologous stem cell transplantation, and cohorts differed in brentuximab vedotin exposure. Here immunoSEQ multiplex PCR was the method, and the copy in TCRdb shows in-frame clones only, minus some. The sample lists 75,000 to 100,000 clones, 80% to 85% occurring once. This rearrangement joins TRBV7-6 to TRBJ1-2; D not resolved. The clonotype was recovered from a human donor with classical Hodgkin lymphoma. Here the sequenced sample was peripheral blood mononuclear cells (PBMCs), taken at baseline. CDR3: CASSPGQEGGYTF. The CDR3, as DNA: TGTGCCAGCAGCCCCGGGCAGGAGGGTGGCTACACCTTC.